A single sample gave rise to the 22 T cell receptor beta chains below, sequenced in a study of cytotoxic CD8 clonotypes in ibrutinib-treated CLL. Using immunoSEQ multiplex PCR, the repertoire was profiled, and TCRdb retains in-frame clones only, with some absent. The repertoire has more than 110,000 clones, around 93% of them found once; the top ten carry 9.5% to 14%. Here the sequenced sample was PBMCs, taken after 12 months of ibrutinib treatment. The source is a human donor with chronic lymphocytic leukemia.

This chain uses TRBV9 with TRBJ1-1; D possibly corresponds to TRBD1 (5 bases). Per germline, CDR1 SGDLS and CDR2 YYNGEE. V lost 0 bases, J lost 0 bases, and 18 bases lay in between. There are 18 residues in the CDR3. CDR3 residues: CASSVATGGTALNTEAFF. The DNA of the CDR3 is TGTGCCAGCAGCGTAGCTACGGGTGGGACGGCCTTGAACACTGAAGCTTTCTTT.

The chain is built from TRBV9 and TRBJ1-4; D call uncertain. The CDR3 extends over 13 amino acids. V was cut by 0 bases and J by 8 bases, with 8 bases left in between. Germline CDR1 is SGDLS and CDR2 is YYNGEE. CDR3 in amino acids: CASSVDGREKLFF. In nucleotides, the CDR3 is TGTGCCAGCAGCGTAGATGGTCGGGAAAAACTGTTTTTT.

The chain carries TRBV19 and TRBJ2-7; no definite D call. The germline CDR1 and CDR2 sequences are LNHDA and SQIVND (reference sequence). The CDR3 extends over 13 amino acids. V was clipped by 6 bases and J by 6 bases, with 15 bases between them. In nucleotides, the CDR3 is TGTGCCAGTAGCCCCCGCCCGGCCGGCGAGCAGTACTTC. Residues: CASSPRPAGEQYF.

The CDR3 nucleotides are TGTGCCAGTAGTGCCTCCGGGACAGGGTCTGGCTACACCTTC. It translates to CASSASGTGSGYTF. The J gene is TRBJ1-2, the V gene TRBV19; 9 bases map to TRBD1. The CDR3 consists of 14 residues. The V gene's germline CDR1 is LNHDA and CDR2 SQIVND (reference sequence). The ends lost 5 bases at V and 7 bases at J; junction bases unmatched: 8.

The gene calls are TRBV4-2 and TRBJ1-2; possibly TRBD1 for D (6 bases). Trimming shortened V by 5 bases and J by 7 bases, and 14 bases separated the two germline ends. Germline V gene data show CDR1 as LGHNA and CDR2 as YNFKEQ. The CDR3 length is 13 residues. The CDR3 DNA follows: TGTGCCAGCAGCGCACGGACAGTCGGTGGCTACACCTTC. Translation gives CASSARTVGGYTF.

This chain joins TRBV19 and TRBJ1-1; D not resolved. Trimming cost V 5 bases and J 9 bases, with 13 bases left between them. This CDR3 has 12 residues. CDR1 is LNHDA, CDR2 SQIVND, per germline (reference sequence). The CDR3 loop is CASSPDGWKAFF. DNA of the CDR3: TGTGCCAGTAGTCCTGACGGGTGGAAAGCTTTCTTT.

The chain links TRBV19 to TRBJ1-1; the D is unclear. Per germline, CDR1 LNHDA and CDR2 SQIVND (reference sequence). CDR3 size: 15 residues. V lost 5 bases and J lost 1, with 14 bases in between. The CDR3 region is CASSPRLGRNTEAFF. The CDR3 DNA is TGTGCCAGTAGTCCAAGGCTAGGAAGGAACACTGAAGCTTTCTTT.

The chain carries TRBV7-3 and TRBJ2-1; the match to TRBD1 covers 8 bases. The CDR3 has 13 amino acids. In germline, CDR1 is SGHTA, CDR2 FQGTGA. Germline trimming cut 4 bases from V and 6 bases from J; bases unmatched to any gene: 2. CDR3 amino acids: CASSSGQGNEQFF. Here the CDR3 DNA reads TGTGCCAGCAGCTCAGGACAGGGCAATGAGCAGTTCTTC.

V is TRBV7-8 and J is TRBJ2-3; D not resolved. Germline-derived CDR1 and CDR2 are SGHVS and FQNEAQ. CDR3 length: 14 residues. V dropped 2 bases and J dropped 5 bases, with 11 bases sitting between them. The CDR3 bases are TGTGCCAGCAGCTTAACGGAGTACGGAGATACGCAGTATTTT. Protein product: CASSLTEYGDTQYF.

This chain links TRBV5-5 with TRBJ2-7, with a possible D match to TRBD1 (7 bases). The germline V and J ends were trimmed by 6 bases and 1 base, with 20 bases remaining between them. The CDR3 length is 16 residues. The germline gives CDR1 SGHKS, CDR2 YYEKEE (reference sequence). CDR3 sequence reads: CASILQGGIGSYEQYF. The CDR3, as DNA: TGTGCCAGCATCCTCCAGGGGGGTATCGGATCCTACGAGCAGTACTTC.

The V call is TRBV7-2, the J call TRBJ2-5; D is ambiguous. This CDR3 spans 14 amino acids. From germline, CDR1 is SGHTA and CDR2 FQGNSA. V gave up 1 base and J gave up 2 bases, with 8 bases separating them. The CDR3 coding sequence is TGTGCCAGCAGCTTAGTAGTGGGACAAGAGACCCAGTACTTC. Its protein is CASSLVVGQETQYF.

This chain joins TRBV7-9 and TRBJ1-1; D is unresolved. The CDR3 is 13 amino acids. Germline V gives CDR1 SEHNR, CDR2 FQNEAQ (reference sequence). V was trimmed by 1 base and J by 6 bases, leaving 9 bases between them. The CDR3 nucleotides are TGTGCCAGCAGCTTAGTCCCAAGGCCTGAAGCTTTCTTT. Translated: CASSLVPRPEAFF.

The chain is built from TRBV29-1 and TRBJ2-3; 14 bases are a match to TRBD2. CDR3 length: 15 residues. Trimming removed 5 bases from V and 4 bases from J; junction bases left unmatched: 5. CDR1 is SQVTM, CDR2 ANQGSEA, per germline. The CDR3, as DNA: TGCAGCGTTACCGGGACTAGCGGGAGTGCAGATACGCAGTATTTT. It translates to CSVTGTSGSADTQYF.

V and J are TRBV7-6 and TRBJ2-5; D is possibly TRBD2 (6 bases). The V gene lost 5 bases and the J gene lost 7 bases, with 17 bases spanning the gap. CDR3 length: 14 amino acids. Germline V gene sequence: CDR1 SGHVS, CDR2 FNYEAQ. CDR3 sequence: CASSPSPGDWTQYF. The CDR3 nucleotides are TGTGCCAGCAGCCCATCACCGGGGGACTGGACCCAGTACTTC.

This rearrangement joins TRBV7-9 to TRBJ2-5, with D possibly matching TRBD1 (5 bases). Per germline, CDR1 SEHNR and CDR2 FQNEAQ (reference sequence). V was pared by 1 base and J by 2 bases, with 14 bases between. This CDR3 has 16 residues. DNA for the CDR3: TGTGCCAGCAGCTTAGGGGGTGCAGGGTGGCAAGAGACCCAGTACTTC. Translation: CASSLGGAGWQETQYF.

The chain is built from TRBV13 and TRBJ2-1; D call uncertain. CDR1 PRHDT and CDR2 FYEKMQ come from the germline V gene (reference sequence). Trimming took off 8 bases at V and 7 bases at J, with 6 bases between the two ends. The CDR3 is 10 amino acids. Written as DNA, the CDR3 is TGTGCCAGCGCCCCTAATGAGCAGTTCTTC. Its protein product is CASAPNEQFF.

The chain recombines TRBV7-3 with TRBJ2-1; D perhaps matches TRBD1 (6 bases). This CDR3 is 15 amino acids long. Trimming removed 5 bases from V and 5 bases from J, with 16 bases in between. Germline V gene lookup returns CDR1 SGHTA and CDR2 FQGTGA. Here the CDR3 reads CASSKHRALDNEQFF. The CDR3, as DNA: TGTGCCAGCAGCAAACACAGGGCCTTGGACAATGAGCAGTTCTTC. Full variable domain (outside the CDR3, taken from reference TRBV7-3 and TRBJ2-1): GAGVSQTPSNKVTEKGKYVELRCDPISGHTALYWYRQSLGQGPEFLIYFQGTGAADDSGLPNDRFFAVRPEGSVSTLKIQRTERGDSAVYLCASSKHRALDNEQFFGPGTRLTVL.

The J gene is TRBJ2-1, the V gene TRBV4-2; D uncertain. The ends were cut back, 6 bases at V and 0 bases at J, with 12 bases in the middle. The CDR3 spans 15 residues. Germline V gives CDR1 LGHNA, CDR2 YNFKEQ. CDR3 amino acids: CASSLPRSSYNEQFF. The CDR3 coding sequence is TGTGCCAGCAGTCTACCCAGAAGCTCCTACAATGAGCAGTTCTTC.

This clone was detected ten times or more. This chain connects TRBV4-2 to TRBJ2-7, with 11 bases identical to TRBD2. Germline values: CDR1 LGHNA, CDR2 YNFKEQ. The CDR3 consists of 17 residues. V was clipped by 1 base and J by 2 bases; unmatched bases: 7. CDR3 protein: CASSQGTSGPLTYEQYF. The CDR3 region has the DNA TGTGCCAGCAGCCAAGGGACTAGCGGGCCGTTAACCTACGAGCAGTACTTC.

CDR3: CASSLGVGGNSGNTIYF. The CDR3 bases are TGTGCCAGCAGCTTAGGGGTCGGCGGAAACTCTGGAAACACCATATATTTT. This chain uses TRBV7-6 with TRBJ1-3; D gene uncertain. The CDR3 consists of 17 residues. CDR1 SGHVS and CDR2 FNYEAQ come from the germline V gene. The germline V and J ends were trimmed by 1 base and 0 bases, with 13 bases remaining between them.

V is TRBV4-3 and J is TRBJ2-7, with D perhaps assigned TRBD1 or TRBD2 (5 bases each). Germline V gene lookup returns CDR1 LGHNA and CDR2 YSLEER. Trimming took 4 bases from V and 2 from J, leaving 15 bases between them. This CDR3 comprises 15 residues. The CDR3 region is CASSRFWDGPYEQYF. The CDR3, as DNA: TGCGCCAGCAGCCGATTCTGGGACGGACCCTACGAGCAGTACTTC.

CDR3 amino acids: CASSQEVADNQPQHF. The CDR3 DNA follows: TGCGCCAGCAGCCAAGAGGTCGCGGACAATCAGCCCCAGCATTTT. This sequence joins TRBV4-3 and TRBJ1-5; D is unresolved. The V gene lost 0 bases and the J gene lost 3 bases, with 9 bases spanning the gap. There are 15 residues in the CDR3. Looked up from germline, CDR1 is LGHNA and CDR2 is YSLEER.